The 16 T cell receptor beta chains below all came from one sample that was sequenced in a study of shared clonotypes between healthy human individuals. The method was immunoSEQ multiplex PCR; TCRdb's version includes in-frame clones alone and lacks a portion of them. The table has some 1,600,000 clones, approximately 98% seen once. Input material: naive CD4+ T cells sorted from blood. Subset specified: CD45RA+ positively selected. All receptors derive from a man aged 25 to 45 in good health.

V usage is TRBV7-2 and J usage is TRBJ2-7; tentatively, D is TRBD2 (5 bases). Between the trimmed V and J ends, which lost 1 base and 2 bases, there was a span of 9 bases. The CDR3 is made up of 14 amino acids. CDR1 SGHTA and CDR2 FQGNSA come from the germline V gene. The CDR3 loop reads CASSLDTGTYEQYF. The CDR3 DNA reads TGTGCCAGCAGCTTAGATACCGGGACCTACGAGCAGTACTTC.

The chain has TRBV29-1 and TRBJ1-1; the D gene is possibly TRBD1 (6 bases). The length of the CDR3 is 14 residues. CDR1 and CDR2 (germline): SQVTM, ANQGSEA. V lost 0 bases and J lost 4, with 12 bases in between. DNA of the CDR3: TGCAGCGTTGAAGATTGGGGGGGCCTCACTGAAGCTTTCTTT. This sequence encodes CSVEDWGGLTEAFF.

This chain connects TRBV7-9 to TRBJ2-2; the D is unclear. Germline lookup yields CDR1 SEHNR and CDR2 FQNEAQ (reference sequence). Between the trimmed V and J ends, which lost 8 bases and 3 bases, there was a span of 25 bases. The CDR3 totals 18 residues. In DNA form, the CDR3 reads TGTGCCAGCGGAACAATAGAGACGTTAGTCCTCTACACCGGGGAGCTGTTTTTT. Amino acids: CASGTIETLVLYTGELFF.

The DNA for the CDR3 is TGTGCCAGCAGTACGAGACAGCTCAATCAGCCCCAGCATTTT. Residues: CASSTRQLNQPQHF. This sequence joins TRBV28 and TRBJ1-5; tentatively, D is TRBD1 (5 bases). V was shortened by 5 bases and J by 3 bases, with 11 bases between the two germline ends. From germline, CDR1 is MDHEN and CDR2 SYDVKM. The CDR3 is 14 amino acids.

As concerns this clone: The identical CDR3 is also encoded by other nucleotide sequences in the sample. The rearrangement links TRBV9 to TRBJ2-2; D tentatively fits TRBD1 or TRBD2 (5 bases each). Germline CDR1 is SGDLS and CDR2 is YYNGEE. The V end lost 0 bases, the J end lost 4 bases, and 7 bases lay between the germline ends. The CDR3 spans 14 residues. CDR3 DNA sequence: TGTGCCAGCAGCGTAGGTGGGGGCACCGGGGAGCTGTTTTTT. This encodes CASSVGGGTGELFF.

The genes are TRBV19 and TRBJ2-7, with 10 bases that match TRBD2. Germline CDR1 LNHDA, CDR2 SQIVND (reference sequence). Trimming cost V 10 bases and J 6 bases; bases outside gene matches: 12. CDR3 size: 14 residues. This CDR3 reads CATRPAGGPGEQYF. DNA of the CDR3: TGTGCCACCCGACCAGCGGGAGGGCCAGGCGAGCAGTACTTC.

The rearrangement uses TRBV19 and TRBJ2-3; D uncertain. CDR1 and CDR2 (germline): LNHDA, SQIVND (reference sequence). The V end lost 4 bases, the J end lost 5 bases, and 4 bases lay between the germline ends. The CDR3 totals 11 residues. In DNA form, the CDR3 reads TGTGCCAGTAGTAACTTAGATACGCAGTATTTT. Protein product: CASSNLDTQYF.

The V call is TRBV7-9, the J call TRBJ2-4; D possibly corresponds to TRBD2 (5 bases). The length of the CDR3 is 11 residues. The germline CDR1 and CDR2 sequences are SEHNR and FQNEAQ (reference sequence). V was trimmed by 6 bases and J by 6 bases, leaving 6 bases between them. CDR3 amino acids: CASSEGNIQYF. In nucleotides, the CDR3 is TGTGCCAGCAGTGAGGGAAACATTCAGTACTTC.

This clone appeared a single time. The chain is built from TRBV2 and TRBJ1-5, with D uncertain. The CDR3 has 15 residues. Germline-derived CDR1 and CDR2 are SNHLY and FYNNEI. Trimming took 4 bases from V and 3 from J, leaving 13 bases between them. The CDR3 DNA follows: TGTGCCAGCAGTGGCCAGGTCCCGTCCAATCAGCCCCAGCATTTT. Protein: CASSGQVPSNQPQHF.

The V call is TRBV11-1, the J call TRBJ2-7; tentative D call: TRBD1 (6 bases). CDR3 size: 16 residues. V shed 5 bases and J shed 0 bases, with 17 bases lying between them. CDR1 and CDR2 from the germline V gene are SGHAT and FQDESV (reference sequence). This CDR3 reads CASSPQGPPFSYEQYF. DNA of the CDR3: TGTGCCAGCAGCCCCCAGGGGCCCCCTTTCTCCTACGAGCAGTACTTC.

This chain links TRBV10-3 with TRBJ1-2, with unresolved D. Germline-derived CDR1 and CDR2 are ENHRY and SYGVKD. Trimming pared 0 bases from V and 1 base from J, leaving 9 bases between. The CDR3 totals 15 residues. The CDR3 is CAISESTDLNYGYTF. The DNA for the CDR3 is TGTGCCATCAGTGAGTCTACAGATCTTAACTATGGCTACACCTTC.

J is TRBJ2-2 and V is TRBV10-3, with 7 bases lining up with TRBD2. V was pared by 8 bases and J by 4 bases, with 4 bases of the junction left unmatched. The length of the CDR3 is 13 residues. Germline CDR1 and CDR2: ENHRY and SYGVKD. The CDR3 coding sequence is TGTGCCATCGCATCTAGCGGCACCGGGGAGCTGTTTTTT. Protein: CAIASSGTGELFF.

The chain recombines TRBV19 with TRBJ2-1; TRBD1 aligns across 8 bases. Germline values: CDR1 LNHDA, CDR2 SQIVND (reference sequence). V shed 6 bases and J 3 bases; nucleotides not matched to a gene: 4. This CDR3 has 14 residues. This CDR3 is CASSTGTGYNEQFF. The CDR3, as DNA: TGTGCCAGTAGCACCGGGACAGGCTACAATGAGCAGTTCTTC.

The V call is TRBV11-2, the J call TRBJ2-7; D not certain. The V and J ends lost 2 bases and 0 bases respectively, with 14 bases between them. This CDR3 comprises 16 residues. From germline, CDR1 is SGHAT and CDR2 FQNNGV. The CDR3 loop reads CASSLQWTRSSYEQYF. The CDR3 bases are TGTGCCAGCAGCTTACAATGGACGAGAAGCTCCTACGAGCAGTACTTC.

This clone was seen only once. Distinct nucleotide sequences in the sample also encode this CDR3. V usage is TRBV18 and J usage is TRBJ1-1, with unresolved D. Between the trimmed V and J ends, which lost 3 bases and 0 bases, there was a span of 8 bases. CDR1 KGHSH and CDR2 LQKENI come from the germline V gene. This CDR3 spans 14 amino acids. CDR3 DNA: TGTGCCAGCTCACCTGGACGGATGAACACTGAAGCTTTCTTT. Its translation is CASSPGRMNTEAFF.

This sequence joins TRBV7-2 and TRBJ1-2; D gene unclear. The CDR3 is made up of 13 amino acids. V shed 3 bases and J shed 1 base, with 6 bases lying between them. Germline-derived CDR1 and CDR2 are SGHTA and FQGNSA. CDR3 DNA: TGTGCCAGCAGCTTCTCCAGTAACTATGGCTACACCTTC. As protein: CASSFSSNYGYTF.